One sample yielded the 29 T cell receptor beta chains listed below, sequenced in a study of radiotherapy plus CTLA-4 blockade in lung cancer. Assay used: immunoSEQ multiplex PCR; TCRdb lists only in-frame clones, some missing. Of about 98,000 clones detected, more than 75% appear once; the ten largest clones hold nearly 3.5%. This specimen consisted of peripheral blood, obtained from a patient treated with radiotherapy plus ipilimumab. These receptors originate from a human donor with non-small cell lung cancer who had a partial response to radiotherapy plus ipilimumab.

In DNA, the CDR3 is TGCGCCAGCAGCCAAGAAGCGTCTTCTACGCAGTATTTT. Translation gives CASSQEASSTQYF. This chain links TRBV4-1 with TRBJ2-3; D gene ambiguous. Germline assignment: CDR1 MGHRA and CDR2 YSYEKL. This CDR3 is built from 13 residues. V was cut by 0 bases and J by 8 bases, with 9 bases left in between.

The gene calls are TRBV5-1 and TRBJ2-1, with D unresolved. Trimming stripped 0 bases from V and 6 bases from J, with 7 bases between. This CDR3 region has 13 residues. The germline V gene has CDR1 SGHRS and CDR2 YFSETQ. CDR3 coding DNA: TGCGCCAGCAGCTTGGCCTACCTCAATGAGCAGTTCTTC. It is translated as CASSLAYLNEQFF.

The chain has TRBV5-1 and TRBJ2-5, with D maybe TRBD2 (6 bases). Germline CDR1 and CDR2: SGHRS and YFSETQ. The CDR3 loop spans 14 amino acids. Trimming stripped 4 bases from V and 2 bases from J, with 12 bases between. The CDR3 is CASSRDSTQETQYF. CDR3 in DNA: TGCGCCAGCAGCCGGGACTCGACTCAAGAGACCCAGTACTTC.

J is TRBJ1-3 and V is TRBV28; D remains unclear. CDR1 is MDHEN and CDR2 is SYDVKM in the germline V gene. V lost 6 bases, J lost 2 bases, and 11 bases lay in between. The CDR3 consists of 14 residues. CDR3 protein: CASRKTGTGNTIYF. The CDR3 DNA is TGTGCCAGCAGAAAGACGGGTACTGGAAACACCATATATTTT.

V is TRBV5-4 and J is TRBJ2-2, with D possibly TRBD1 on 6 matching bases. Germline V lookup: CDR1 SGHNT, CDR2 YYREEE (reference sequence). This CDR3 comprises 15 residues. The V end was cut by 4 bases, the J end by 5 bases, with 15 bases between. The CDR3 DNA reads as TGTGCCAGCAGCCCACAGGGAATTGGTACCGGGGAGCTGTTTTTT. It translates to CASSPQGIGTGELFF.

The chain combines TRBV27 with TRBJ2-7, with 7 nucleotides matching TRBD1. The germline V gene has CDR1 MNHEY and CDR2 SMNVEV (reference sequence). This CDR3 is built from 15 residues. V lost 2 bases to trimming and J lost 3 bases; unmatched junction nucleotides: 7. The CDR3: CASSLRQGVNYEQYF. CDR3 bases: TGTGCCAGCAGTTTAAGGCAGGGGGTGAACTACGAGCAGTACTTC.

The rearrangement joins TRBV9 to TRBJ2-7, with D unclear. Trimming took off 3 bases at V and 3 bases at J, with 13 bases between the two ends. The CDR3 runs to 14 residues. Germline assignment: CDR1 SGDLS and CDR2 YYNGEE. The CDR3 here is CASSGHDGRYEQYF. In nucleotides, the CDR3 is TGTGCCAGCAGCGGTCATGATGGGCGCTACGAGCAGTACTTC.

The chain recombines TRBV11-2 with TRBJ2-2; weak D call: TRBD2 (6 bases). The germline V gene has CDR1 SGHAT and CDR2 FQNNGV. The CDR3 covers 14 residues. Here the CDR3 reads CAGTGTANTGELFF. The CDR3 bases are TGTGCGGGGACCGGGACTGCAAACACCGGGGAGCTGTTTTTT.

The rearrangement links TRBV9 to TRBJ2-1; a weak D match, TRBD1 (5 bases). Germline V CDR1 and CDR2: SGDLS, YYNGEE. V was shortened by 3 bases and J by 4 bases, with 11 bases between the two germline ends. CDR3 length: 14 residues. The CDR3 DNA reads TGTGCCAGCAGCGGTGGGGCACTGTACAATGAGCAGTTCTTC. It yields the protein CASSGGALYNEQFF.

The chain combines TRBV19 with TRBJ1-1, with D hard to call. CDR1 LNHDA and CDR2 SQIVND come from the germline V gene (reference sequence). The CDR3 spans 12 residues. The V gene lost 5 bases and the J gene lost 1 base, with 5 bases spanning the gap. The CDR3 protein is CASSEGNTEAFF. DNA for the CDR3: TGTGCCAGTAGTGAGGGGAACACTGAAGCTTTCTTT.

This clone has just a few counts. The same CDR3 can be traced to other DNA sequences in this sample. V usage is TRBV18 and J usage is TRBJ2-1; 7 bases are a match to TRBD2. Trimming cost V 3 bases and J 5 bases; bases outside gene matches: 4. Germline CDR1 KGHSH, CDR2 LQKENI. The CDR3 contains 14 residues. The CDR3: CASSPLAGDNEQFF. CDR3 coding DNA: TGTGCCAGCTCACCCCTCGCGGGGGACAATGAGCAGTTCTTC.

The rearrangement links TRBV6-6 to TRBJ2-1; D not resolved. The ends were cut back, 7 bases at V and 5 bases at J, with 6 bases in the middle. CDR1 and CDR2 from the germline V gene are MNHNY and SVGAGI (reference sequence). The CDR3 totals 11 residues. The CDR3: CASTINNEQFF. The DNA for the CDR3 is TGTGCCAGCACTATAAACAATGAGCAGTTCTTC.

Here the CDR3 DNA reads TGTGCCAGCCAAACCCGGGGTCAATACAATGAGCAGTTCTTC. Its translation: CASQTRGQYNEQFF. The chain is built from TRBV27 and TRBJ2-1, with D possibly TRBD2 on 5 matching bases. The CDR3 consists of 14 residues. With 8 bases removed from V and 4 bases from J, the gap between germline ends came to 15 bases. CDR1 is MNHEY, CDR2 SMNVEV, per germline (reference sequence).

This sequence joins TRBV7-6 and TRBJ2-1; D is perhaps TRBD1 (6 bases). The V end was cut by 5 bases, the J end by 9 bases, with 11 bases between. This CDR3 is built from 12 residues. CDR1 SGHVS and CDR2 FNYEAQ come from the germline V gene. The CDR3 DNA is TGTGCCAGCAGCGAAGGGGGATCTGAGCAGTTCTTC. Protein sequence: CASSEGGSEQFF.

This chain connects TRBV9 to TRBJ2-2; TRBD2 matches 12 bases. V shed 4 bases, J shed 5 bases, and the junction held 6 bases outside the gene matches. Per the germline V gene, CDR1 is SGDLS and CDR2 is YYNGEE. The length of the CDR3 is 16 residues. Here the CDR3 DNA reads TGTGCCAGCAGCATACGACTAGCGGGAGATACCGGGGAGCTGTTTTTT. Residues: CASSIRLAGDTGELFF.

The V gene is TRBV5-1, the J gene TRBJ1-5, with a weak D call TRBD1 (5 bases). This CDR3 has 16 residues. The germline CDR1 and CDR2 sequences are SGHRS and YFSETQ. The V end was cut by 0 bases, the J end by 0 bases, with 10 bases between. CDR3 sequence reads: CASSLGLGGSNQPQHF. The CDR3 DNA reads TGCGCCAGCAGCTTGGGATTGGGGGGTAGCAATCAGCCCCAGCATTTT.

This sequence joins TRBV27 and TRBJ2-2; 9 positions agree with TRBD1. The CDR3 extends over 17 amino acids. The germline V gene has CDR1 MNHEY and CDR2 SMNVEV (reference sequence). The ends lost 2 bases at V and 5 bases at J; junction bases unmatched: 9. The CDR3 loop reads CASSLVLGQGSTGELFF. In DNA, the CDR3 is TGTGCCAGCAGTTTAGTCTTGGGACAGGGATCTACCGGGGAGCTGTTTTTT.

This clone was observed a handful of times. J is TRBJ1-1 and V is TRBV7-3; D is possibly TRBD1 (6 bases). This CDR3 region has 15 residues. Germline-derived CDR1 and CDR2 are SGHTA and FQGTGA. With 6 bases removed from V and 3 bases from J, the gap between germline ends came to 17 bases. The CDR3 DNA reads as TGTGCCAGCAGTAAACAGGGTGATTTCTACACTGAAGCTTTCTTT. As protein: CASSKQGDFYTEAFF.

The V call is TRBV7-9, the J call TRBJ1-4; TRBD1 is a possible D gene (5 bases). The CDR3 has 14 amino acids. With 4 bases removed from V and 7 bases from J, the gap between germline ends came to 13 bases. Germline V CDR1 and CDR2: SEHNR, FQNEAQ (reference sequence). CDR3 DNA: TGTGCCAGCAGCTATGGTCGGGGGGGTGAAAAACTGTTTTTT. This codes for CASSYGRGGEKLFF. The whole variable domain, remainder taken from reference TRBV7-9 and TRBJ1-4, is DTGVSQNPRHKITKRGQNVTFRCDPISEHNRLYWYRQTLGQGPEFLTYFQNEAQLEKSRLLSDRFSAERPKGSFSTLEIQRTEQGDSAMYLCASSYGRGGEKLFFGSGTQLSVL.

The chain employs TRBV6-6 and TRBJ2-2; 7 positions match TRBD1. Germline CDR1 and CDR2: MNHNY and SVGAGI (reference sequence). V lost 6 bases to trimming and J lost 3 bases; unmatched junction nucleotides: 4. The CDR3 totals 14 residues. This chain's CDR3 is CASRTGADTGELFF. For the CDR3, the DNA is TGTGCCAGCAGAACAGGGGCGGACACCGGGGAGCTGTTTTTT.

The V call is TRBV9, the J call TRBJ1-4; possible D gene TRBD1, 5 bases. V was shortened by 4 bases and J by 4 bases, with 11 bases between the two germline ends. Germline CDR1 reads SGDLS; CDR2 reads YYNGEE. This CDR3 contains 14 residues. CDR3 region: CASSPGSYNEKLFF. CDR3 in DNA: TGTGCCAGCAGCCCAGGGTCGTATAATGAAAAACTGTTTTTT.

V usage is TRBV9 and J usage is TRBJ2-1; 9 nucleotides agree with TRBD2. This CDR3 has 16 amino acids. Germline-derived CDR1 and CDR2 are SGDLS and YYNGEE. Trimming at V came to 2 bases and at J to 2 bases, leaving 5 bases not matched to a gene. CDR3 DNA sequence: TGTGCCAGCAGCGTCCTGGCGGGAGGGACCTACAATGAGCAGTTCTTC. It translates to CASSVLAGGTYNEQFF. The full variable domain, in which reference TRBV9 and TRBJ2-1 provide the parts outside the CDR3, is DSGVTQTPKHLITATGQRVTLRCSPRSGDLSVYWYQQSLDQGLQFLIQYYNGEERAKGNILERFSAQQFPDLHSELNLSSLELGDSALYFCASSVLAGGTYNEQFFGPGTRLTVL.

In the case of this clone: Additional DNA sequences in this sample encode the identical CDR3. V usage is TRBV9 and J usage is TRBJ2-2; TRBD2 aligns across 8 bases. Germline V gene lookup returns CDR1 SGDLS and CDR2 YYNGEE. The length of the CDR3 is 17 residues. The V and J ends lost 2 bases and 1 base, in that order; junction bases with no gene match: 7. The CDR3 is CASSVLGGGRNTGELFF. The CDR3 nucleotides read TGTGCCAGCAGCGTCCTCGGGGGGGGGAGGAACACCGGGGAGCTGTTTTTT. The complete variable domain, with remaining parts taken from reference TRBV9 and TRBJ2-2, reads DSGVTQTPKHLITATGQRVTLRCSPRSGDLSVYWYQQSLDQGLQFLIQYYNGEERAKGNILERFSAQQFPDLHSELNLSSLELGDSALYFCASSVLGGGRNTGELFFGEGSRLTVL.

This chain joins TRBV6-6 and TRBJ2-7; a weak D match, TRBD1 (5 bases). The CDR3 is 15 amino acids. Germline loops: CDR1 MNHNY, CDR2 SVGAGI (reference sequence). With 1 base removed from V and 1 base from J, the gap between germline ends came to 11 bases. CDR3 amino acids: CASSYFGQGSYEQYF. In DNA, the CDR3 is TGTGCCAGCAGTTACTTCGGGCAGGGTTCCTACGAGCAGTACTTC.

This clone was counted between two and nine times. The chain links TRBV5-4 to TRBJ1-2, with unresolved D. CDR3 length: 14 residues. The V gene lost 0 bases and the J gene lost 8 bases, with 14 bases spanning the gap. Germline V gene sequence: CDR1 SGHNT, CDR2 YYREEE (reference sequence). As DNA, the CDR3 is TGTGCCAGCAGCTTGGATCGGTTGGCGGAGGGCTACACCTTC. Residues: CASSLDRLAEGYTF.

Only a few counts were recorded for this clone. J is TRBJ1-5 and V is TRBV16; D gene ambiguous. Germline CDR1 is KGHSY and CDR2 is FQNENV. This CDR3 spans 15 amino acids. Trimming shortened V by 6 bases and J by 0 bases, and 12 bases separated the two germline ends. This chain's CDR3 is CASSTGSNSNQPQHF. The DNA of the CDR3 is TGTGCCAGCAGTACCGGGTCCAATAGCAATCAGCCCCAGCATTTT.

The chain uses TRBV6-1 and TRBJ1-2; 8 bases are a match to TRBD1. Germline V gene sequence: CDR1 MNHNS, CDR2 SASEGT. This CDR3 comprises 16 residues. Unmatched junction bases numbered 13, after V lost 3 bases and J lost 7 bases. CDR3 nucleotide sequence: TGTGCCAGCAGTGACGGGCAGGGGGCTGGGAGGGGTGGCTACACCTTC. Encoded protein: CASSDGQGAGRGGYTF.

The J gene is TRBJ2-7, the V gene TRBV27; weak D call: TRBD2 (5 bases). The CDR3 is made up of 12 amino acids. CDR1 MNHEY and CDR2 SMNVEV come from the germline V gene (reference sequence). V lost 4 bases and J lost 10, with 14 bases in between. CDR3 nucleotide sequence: TGTGCCAGCAGTTCCCGCACGGGGATCCAGTACTTC. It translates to CASSSRTGIQYF.

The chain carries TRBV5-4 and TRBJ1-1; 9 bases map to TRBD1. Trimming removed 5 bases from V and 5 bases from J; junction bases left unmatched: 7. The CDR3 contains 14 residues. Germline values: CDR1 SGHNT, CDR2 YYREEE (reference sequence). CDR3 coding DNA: TGTGCCAGCAGTTCGACAGGGGGACGGACTGAAGCTTTCTTT. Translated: CASSSTGGRTEAFF.